This TCR beta chain emerged from a study of monozygotic twins with inflammatory bowel disease. For each CDR3 protein, TCRdb gives one entry from its re-call of the 5' RACE reads, without DNA. Reported are around 450,000 distinct CDR3 sequences; the ten largest clones contain 2% to 3%. The germline gives CDR1 MNHEY, CDR2 SVGEGT. The CDR3 loop spans 14 amino acids. This receptor was identified in a human donor with ulcerative colitis or Crohn's disease, or a healthy co-twin of an affected twin (not recorded which). The sequencing sample was made of blood. V gene TRBV6-2 or TRBV6-3 combines with J gene TRBJ1-2. The CDR3 sequence: CASSFFTADYGYTF.